The 29 T cell receptor beta chains below were found in one sample sequenced in a study of response to subunit inactivated influenza vaccine. MiXCR was run by TCRdb on the RT-PCR reads, yielding one entry per CDR3 protein. The sample lists roughly 700,000 distinct CDR3 sequences; about 15% were seen once. The sample consisted of PBMCs from blood, taken 14 days before vaccination. These receptor sequences come from a man aged 45-60 years who received an inactivated influenza vaccine.

About this clonotype itself: It may be a read error: a sequence one base away is much more abundant. The chain links TRBV7-6 to TRBJ2-1, with 11 nucleotides matching TRBD2. The germline gives CDR1 SGHVS, CDR2 FNYEAQ. J gave up 7 bases and V 5 bases, and 10 bases lay outside the gene matches. The CDR3 is made up of 16 amino acids. CDR3 in DNA: TGTGCCAGCAGCGCAGATAGCGGGAGGGCCACGAATGAGCAGTTCTTC. Translated: CASSADSGRATNEQFF.

A few counts support this clonotype. The chain couples TRBV15 to TRBJ1-2; D is unresolved. The CDR3 has 14 residues. Germline V lookup: CDR1 LNHNV, CDR2 YYDKDF (reference sequence). V was shortened by 1 base and J by 8 bases, with 14 bases between the two germline ends. The CDR3 sequence: CATSRGGSGGGYTF. The CDR3 nucleotides read TGTGCCACCAGCAGAGGCGGCTCCGGTGGGGGCTACACCTTC.

This clonotype appeared a few times. The V gene is TRBV4-2, the J gene TRBJ2-7; 8 bases agree with TRBD2. Germline V lookup: CDR1 LGHNA, CDR2 YNFKEQ. The V segment lost 2 bases and the J segment 4 bases; nucleotides outside the gene matches: 7. This CDR3 contains 15 residues. CDR3 sequence reads: CASSQTAGAKYEQYF. The CDR3 DNA reads TGTGCCAGCAGCCAAACAGCGGGGGCCAAGTACGAGCAGTACTTC.

The V gene is TRBV3-1, the J gene TRBJ2-5; 8 positions agree with TRBD2. The CDR3 contains 18 residues. The V gene end was trimmed by 3 bases and the J gene end by 2 bases; junction bases not matched to a gene: 14. Germline V gene sequence: CDR1 LGHDT, CDR2 YNNKEL (reference sequence). The CDR3 is CASSQELAANVLQETQYF. The CDR3 region has the DNA TGTGCCAGCAGCCAGGAACTAGCGGCCAACGTACTTCAAGAGACCCAGTACTTC.

The chain carries TRBV15 and TRBJ2-7; 8 bases are shared with TRBD2. After removal of 1 base from V and 2 bases from J, the junction contained 7 bases not matched to a gene. Per the germline V gene, CDR1 is LNHNV and CDR2 is YYDKDF (reference sequence). The CDR3 sequence is 16 residues long. The DNA of the CDR3 is TGTGCCACCAGCAGAGGTTTGGATAGCGGGACCTACGAGCAGTACTTC. It is translated as CATSRGLDSGTYEQYF.

This sequence joins TRBV23-1 and TRBJ2-4; tentative D call: TRBD2 (6 bases). TRBV23-1 is an ORF, with its function uncertain. Deletions cut 6 bases from V and 13 bases from J, with 16 bases between. There are 12 residues in the CDR3. In DNA form, the CDR3 reads TGCGCCAGCAGACCTAGAACCGGACTACAGTACTTC. Its protein product is CASRPRTGLQYF.

V and J are TRBV7-6 and TRBJ2-3; D may be TRBD1 (6 bases). With 1 base removed from V and 4 bases from J, the gap between germline ends came to 15 bases. This CDR3 contains 16 residues. Germline V CDR1 and CDR2: SGHVS, FNYEAQ. In DNA, the CDR3 is TGTGCCAGCAGCTTAGTTTCAGGGGCAGGTTCAGATACGCAGTATTTT. Translated, it gives CASSLVSGAGSDTQYF.

This clonotype was observed a handful of times. This chain links TRBV11-2 with TRBJ1-4; D gene unclear. V was trimmed by 3 bases and J by 8 bases, leaving 7 bases between them. The CDR3 consists of 12 residues. In germline, CDR1 is SGHAT, CDR2 FQNNGV. The CDR3 DNA is TGTGCCAGCAGCTTGACTGGGGAAAAACTGTTTTTT. Translating it yields CASSLTGEKLFF. Full variable domain (remainder filled in from reference TRBV11-2 and TRBJ1-4): EAGVAQSPRYKIIEKRQSVAFWCNPISGHATLYWYQQILGQGPKLLIQFQNNGVVDDSQLPKDRFSAERLKGVDSTLKIQPAKLEDSAVYLCASSLTGEKLFFGSGTQLSVL.

The chain combines TRBV29-1 with TRBJ1-2, with D unresolved. Germline CDR1 reads SQVTM; CDR2 reads ANQGSEA. The CDR3 contains 12 residues. Trimming shortened V by 6 bases and J by 4 bases, and 12 bases separated the two germline ends. CDR3 bases: TGCAGCGTCCTAGACATTTTCTATGGCTACACCTTC. It is translated as CSVLDIFYGYTF.

This clonotype turned up a few times. The chain carries TRBV10-3 and TRBJ2-3; D is undetermined. This CDR3 comprises 15 residues. Trimming stripped 0 bases from V and 0 bases from J, with 7 bases between. CDR1 is ENHRY, CDR2 SYGVKD, per germline. The CDR3 loop is CAISESNPSTDTQYF. In DNA, the CDR3 is TGTGCCATCAGTGAGTCTAACCCCAGCACAGATACGCAGTATTTT.

In this sample, this clonotype turned up once. This chain connects TRBV4-2 to TRBJ2-7; the match to TRBD2 covers 14 bases. With 4 bases clipped from V and 4 bases from J, the junction kept 3 bases outside the gene matches. From germline, CDR1 is LGHNA and CDR2 YNFKEQ. The CDR3 runs 15 residues. DNA for the CDR3: TGTGCCAGCAGCCCGACTAGCGGGGGGGGTTACGAGCAGTACTTC. It is translated as CASSPTSGGGYEQYF.

This clonotype was observed a few times. This chain connects TRBV3-1 to TRBJ2-1; 9 bases are shared with TRBD2. Trimming removed 7 bases from V and 6 bases from J; junction bases left unmatched: 7. CDR1 is LGHDT and CDR2 is YNNKEL in the germline V gene (reference sequence). The CDR3 runs 14 residues. CDR3 DNA: TGTGCCAGCACCCCTAGCGGGATCTCCAATGAGCAGTTCTTC. Translated, it gives CASTPSGISNEQFF.

The gene calls are TRBV9 and TRBJ2-2, with D perhaps matching TRBD2 (7 bases). V lost 4 bases and J 4 bases, leaving 23 bases between the germline ends. This CDR3 region has 18 residues. Germline V lookup: CDR1 SGDLS, CDR2 YYNGEE. CDR3 in DNA: TGTGCCAGCAGCTTCAGGGGAGGGGCGAAGGTCCTCACCGGGGAGCTGTTTTTT. Translated: CASSFRGGAKVLTGELFF.

The V and J genes are TRBV12-3 or TRBV12-4 and TRBJ2-1, with no clear D. This CDR3 is built from 15 residues. Deletions cut 4 bases from V and 6 bases from J, with 16 bases between. CDR3: CASSYSGFPFNEQFF. CDR3 nucleotide sequence: TGTGCCAGCAGTTACTCCGGGTTCCCTTTCAATGAGCAGTTCTTC.

J is TRBJ2-5 and V is TRBV25-1; the match to TRBD2 covers 11 bases. V was clipped by 7 bases and J by 4 bases; unmatched bases: 14. This CDR3 has 17 amino acids. Per germline, CDR1 MGHDK and CDR2 SYGVNS. Written as DNA, the CDR3 is TGTGCCAGCATTGGCCCCGAGTCCACTAGCGGGAGAGAGACCCAGTACTTC. Amino acid sequence: CASIGPESTSGRETQYF.

V gene TRBV7-2 combines with J gene TRBJ2-2; TRBD2 matches 11 bases. Germline loops: CDR1 SGHTA, CDR2 FQGNSA. V trimming: 1 base; J trimming: 6 bases; junction bases outside the gene matches: 7. The CDR3 contains 17 residues. The CDR3 here is CASSLVSGGASAGELFF. CDR3 coding DNA: TGTGCCAGCAGCTTAGTTAGCGGGGGGGCTTCGGCCGGGGAGCTGTTTTTT.

The CDR3 DNA reads TGTGCCAGCAGTGGAGGGTCACGCCGGGAGACCCAGTACTTC. It codes for CASSGGSRRETQYF. The chain joins TRBV28 to TRBJ2-5; perhaps TRBD2 as D (6 bases). The V end lost 5 bases, the J end lost 5 bases, and 15 bases lay between the germline ends. Germline V lookup: CDR1 MDHEN, CDR2 SYDVKM. This CDR3 contains 14 residues.

This clonotype appeared a few times. The rearrangement joins TRBV28 to TRBJ2-7; the D gene is possibly TRBD2 (5 bases). The CDR3 is made up of 15 amino acids. Trimming stripped 8 bases from V and 0 bases from J, with 17 bases between. Germline V gene data show CDR1 as MDHEN and CDR2 as SYDVKM. CDR3 sequence reads: CASSTAGGDSYEQYF. CDR3 coding DNA: TGTGCCAGCTCGACCGCCGGAGGTGACTCCTACGAGCAGTACTTC. The variable domain in full, completed from reference TRBV28 and TRBJ2-7, reads DVKVTQSSRYLVKRTGEKVFLECVQDMDHENMFWYRQDPGLGLRLIYFSYDVKMKEKGDIPEGYSVSREKKERFSLILESASTNQTSMYLCASSTAGGDSYEQYFGPGTRLTVT.

CDR3 protein: CASSYPSLGSKRLPQFF. CDR3 sequence (DNA): TGTGCCAGCAGTTACCCGTCGCTGGGAAGCAAGAGACTCCCTCAGTTCTTC. V usage is TRBV6-2 or TRBV6-3 and J usage is TRBJ2-1; D gene unclear. The CDR3 sequence is 17 residues long. CDR1 and CDR2 from the germline V gene are MNHEY and SVGEGT. The V and J ends lost 2 bases and 13 bases respectively, with 27 bases between them.

In its sample, this clonotype was seen a few times. V gene TRBV27 combines with J gene TRBJ1-1; a possible D gene is TRBD1 (5 bases). Looked up from germline, CDR1 is MNHEY and CDR2 is SMNVEV (reference sequence). The CDR3 covers 14 residues. The ends were cut back, 6 bases at V and 0 bases at J, with 11 bases in the middle. In DNA form, the CDR3 reads TGTGCCAGCAGAACCAGGGCCTTGAACACTGAAGCTTTCTTT. Protein sequence: CASRTRALNTEAFF.

Ten or more counts support this clonotype. Here the CDR3 DNA reads TGTGCCAGCAGCTTAGGGGACTATGGCTACACCTTC. Translating gives CASSLGDYGYTF. The V gene is TRBV7-9, the J gene TRBJ1-2; D is ambiguous. Trimming cost V 1 base and J 3 bases, with 3 bases left between them. The CDR3 covers 12 residues. The germline gives CDR1 SEHNR, CDR2 FQNEAQ (reference sequence).

This clonotype has only a few counts. The rearrangement joins TRBV2 to TRBJ2-1; D unresolved. The CDR3 has 13 residues. Germline V gene sequence: CDR1 SNHLY, CDR2 FYNNEI. Trimming left V 5 bases short and J 5 bases short, with 10 bases between. The CDR3 here is CASSQASNNEQFF. For the CDR3, the DNA is TGTGCCAGCAGTCAGGCCTCTAACAATGAGCAGTTCTTC.

This clonotype was observed a handful of times. The J gene is TRBJ2-7, the V gene TRBV6-1; weak D call: TRBD1 (5 bases). Trimming took off 5 bases at V and 4 bases at J, with 24 bases between the two ends. CDR3 length equals 17 residues. The germline CDR1 and CDR2 sequences are MNHNS and SASEGT. The CDR3 protein is CASSPATEGVTRYEQYF. The CDR3 region has the DNA TGTGCCAGCAGTCCAGCAACGGAAGGGGTCACCCGTTACGAGCAGTACTTC.

This clonotype was counted a few times. The chain joins TRBV5-5 to TRBJ1-5; 9 nucleotides agree with TRBD1. This CDR3 has 16 residues. Germline values: CDR1 SGHKS, CDR2 YYEKEE (reference sequence). V lost 4 bases to trimming and J lost 8 bases; unmatched junction nucleotides: 13. The CDR3 DNA follows: TGTGCCAGCAGCCCTTCGGGGACAGGGATCTATGAGCCCCAGCATTTT. Amino acid sequence: CASSPSGTGIYEPQHF.

The V gene is TRBV7-9, the J gene TRBJ2-4; D gene ambiguous. V lost 2 bases, J lost 11 bases, and 10 bases lay in between. This CDR3 is built from 12 residues. Germline loops: CDR1 SEHNR, CDR2 FQNEAQ (reference sequence). The DNA for the CDR3 is TGTGCCAGCAGCTTACCGAATGGGGTTCAGTACTTC. Its protein is CASSLPNGVQYF.

The sample holds a few counts of this clonotype. This rearrangement joins TRBV12-3 or TRBV12-4 to TRBJ2-1; possible D gene TRBD2, 5 bases. The CDR3 sequence is 15 residues long. The germline V and J ends were trimmed by 3 bases and 12 bases, with 21 bases remaining between them. The CDR3 sequence: CASSFRSGLDVTQFF. The CDR3, as DNA: TGTGCCAGCAGTTTTAGAAGCGGCCTGGACGTAACGCAGTTCTTC.

This clonotype was counted at least ten times. V gene TRBV12-3 or TRBV12-4 combines with J gene TRBJ2-1, with 7 nucleotides matching TRBD2. The junction had 7 bases not matched to a gene; V was cut back by 7 bases and J by 1 base. The CDR3 has 15 amino acids. This chain's CDR3 is CASTPGGGSYNEQFF. The CDR3 DNA is TGTGCCAGCACCCCCGGCGGGGGATCCTACAATGAGCAGTTCTTC.

This chain connects TRBV12-3 or TRBV12-4 to TRBJ2-3, with 7 bases fitting TRBD2. This CDR3 has 15 amino acids. After removal of 3 bases from V and 7 bases from J, the junction contained 10 bases not matched to a gene. The CDR3 coding sequence is TGTGCCAGCAGTTTCGAGCTGCGGGGGATGAATACGCAGTATTTT. Translating it yields CASSFELRGMNTQYF.

V and J are TRBV27 and TRBJ2-2; TRBD2 matches 11 bases. Germline CDR1 and CDR2: MNHEY and SMNVEV (reference sequence). CDR3 length equals 18 residues. V was pared by 6 bases and J by 0 bases, with 9 bases of the junction left unmatched. CDR3: CASSQTFSGRANTGELFF. For the CDR3, the DNA is TGTGCCAGCAGCCAGACCTTTAGCGGGAGGGCGAACACCGGGGAGCTGTTTTTT.